This TCR beta chain stems from a study of CD8+ T cells in alopecia areata. In the study overall: Twice a day, 5 to 10 mg of oral tofacitinib was administered to treated patients. Points from the study as a whole: Normal skin contains resident alphabeta T cells, and these are also sequenced in scalp samples.

As concerns this clone: Its cognate antigen is unknown.

RNA extraction was followed by reverse transcription into cDNA, which acted as the sequencing template. Data came from immunoSEQ multiplex PCR; TCRdb stores just in-frame clones and leaves some out. The sample has 150,000 to 200,000 clones, around 50% seen once. Treatment here: oral pan-JAK inhibitor, 5-10 mg twice daily. Sorting from PBMCs produced CD4+ and CD8+ T cells. With 3 bases removed from V and 14 bases from J, the gap between germline ends came to 10 bases. Germline CDR1 is MNHEY and CDR2 is SMNVEV (reference sequence). There are 11 residues in the CDR3. The sequence derives from a human donor with alopecia areata. The chain carries TRBV27 and TRBJ1-4, with D unclear. Sequences were derived from CD8+ T cells sorted from blood, sampled at week 24, from a patient treated with tofacitinib. CDR3 in amino acids: CASSLNGRLFF. CDR3 nucleotides: TGTGCCAGCAGTTTGAATGGGAGGCTGTTTTTT.